Listed here are 21 T cell receptor beta chains from one sample, sequenced in a study of T cells expressing NK-cell markers. Following a re-call of the 5' RACE reads, TCRdb has one entry per CDR3 protein and lacks DNA. The sample table includes 550,000 to 600,000 distinct CDR3 sequences. Sequenced sample: blood T cells: a sorted CD56 or NKG2C T cell subset, CD4+ or CD8+ T cells, or bulk PBMC T cells (not recorded which). The receptors derive from a man between 18 and 35 years old in good health.

This sequence joins TRBV6-2 or TRBV6-3 and TRBJ2-2; without DNA, the TCRdb call of TRBD1 cannot be checked. This CDR3 is built from 15 residues. Germline CDR1 reads MNHEY; CDR2 reads SVGEGT. Here the CDR3 reads CASSSTGTTPGELFF.

The gene calls are TRBV29-1 and TRBJ1-2. The CDR3 runs to 12 residues. Germline V gene lookup returns CDR1 SQVTM and CDR2 ANQGSEA. CDR3 region: CSVWEGRHGYTF.

The chain links TRBV7-2 to TRBJ2-1; TCRdb names TRBD1, which stays unverified in the absence of DNA. Looked up from germline, CDR1 is SGHTA and CDR2 is FQGNSA. The CDR3 runs to 17 residues. This CDR3 is CASSALGGQGPYNEQFF.

The J gene is TRBJ2-1, the V gene TRBV12-3 or TRBV12-4; TCRdb's D gene call, TRBD2, goes unchecked for lack of DNA. This CDR3 contains 15 residues. CDR3 loop: CASSPLAGTLREQFF.

The chain combines TRBV30 with TRBJ2-5. Germline V gene lookup returns CDR1 GTSNPN and CDR2 SVGIG (reference sequence). This CDR3 has 14 residues. CDR3 amino acids: CAWSLVGLQETQYF.

The chain links TRBV24-1 to TRBJ1-5; TCRdb indicates TRBD1, and absent DNA this call remains unverified. CDR3 length equals 13 residues. CDR1 and CDR2 (germline): KGHDR, SFDVKD. CDR3 protein: CATSVTGTEPQHF.

This chain uses TRBV5-1 with TRBJ1-1. Germline V CDR1 and CDR2: SGHRS, YFSETQ. This CDR3 has 13 residues. This chain's CDR3 is CARSFGVNTEAFF.

The chain is built from TRBV20-1 and TRBJ2-5; the D call of TRBD2 rests on TCRdb alone, since no DNA is present to check it. CDR1 and CDR2 (germline): DFQATT, SNEGSKA (reference sequence). This CDR3 comprises 15 residues. The CDR3 protein is CSASGLAGNRETQYF.

The CDR3 sequence: CASSTLAGGPGNEQFF. This chain joins TRBV7-2 and TRBJ2-1; TCRdb lists TRBD2, though no DNA is available to test this call. Germline CDR1 and CDR2: SGHTA and FQGNSA. The CDR3 length is 16 residues.

Here the CDR3 reads CASSPMGHLQPQHF. The chain uses TRBV12-3 or TRBV12-4 and TRBJ1-5; there is no DNA to check the TCRdb D call of TRBD1. This CDR3 comprises 14 residues.

V and J are TRBV24-1 and TRBJ2-1; TCRdb lists TRBD1, though no DNA is available to test this call. Germline lookup yields CDR1 KGHDR and CDR2 SFDVKD. There are 15 residues in the CDR3. CDR3 sequence: CATSDQIGANEEQFF.

This chain connects TRBV15 to TRBJ2-2; the D call from TCRdb, TRBD1, cannot be confirmed without DNA. CDR1 is LNHNV and CDR2 is YYDKDF in the germline V gene (reference sequence). CDR3 size: 17 residues. CDR3 protein: CATSRDPGQPKWGELFF.

The rearrangement uses TRBV12-3 or TRBV12-4 and TRBJ1-2. The CDR3 spans 14 residues. CDR3 in amino acids: CASSFLVGIYGYTF.

The chain combines TRBV20-1 with TRBJ1-6; TCRdb proposes TRBD1, but this gene call is untestable without DNA. The CDR3 is 14 amino acids. Germline V gene sequence: CDR1 DFQATT, CDR2 SNEGSKA (reference sequence). This CDR3 reads CSASTTGGNSPLHF.

V gene TRBV28 combines with J gene TRBJ2-1; without DNA, the TCRdb call of TRBD2 cannot be checked. Germline lookup yields CDR1 MDHEN and CDR2 SYDVKM. The CDR3 consists of 14 residues. The CDR3 region is CATRGLAGSNEQFF.

The V and J genes are TRBV7-6 and TRBJ2-5; TCRdb returns TRBD1, unconfirmable since there is no DNA. This CDR3 is 17 amino acids long. Germline V gene lookup returns CDR1 SGHVS and CDR2 FNYEAQ. The CDR3 protein is CASSTRPGQGRTETQYF.

This CDR3 is CASSGGTSGSSTDTQYF. The chain joins TRBV4-2 to TRBJ2-3; the TCRdb D gene call, TRBD2, has no DNA to confirm it. Germline assignment: CDR1 LGHNA and CDR2 YNFKEQ. The CDR3 runs to 17 residues.

The rearrangement uses TRBV20-1 and TRBJ2-2; the TCRdb call, TRBD1, lacks DNA for checking. Germline CDR1 and CDR2: DFQATT and SNEGSKA (reference sequence). The CDR3 totals 16 residues. CDR3: CSAREVRTGYTGELFF.

The genes are TRBV21-1 and TRBJ1-5; with no DNA, the TCRdb D assignment of TRBD1 cannot be verified. TRBV21-1 is marked as a pseudogene. This CDR3 has 12 residues. The CDR3 spells CASESRGQPQHF.

The chain employs TRBV12-5 and TRBJ2-2; the TCRdb D gene call, TRBD1, has no DNA to confirm it. In germline, CDR1 is LGHNT, CDR2 FRNRAP. This CDR3 comprises 14 residues. The CDR3 sequence is CATWQGPNTGELFF.

V usage is TRBV7-9 and J usage is TRBJ2-7; TCRdb gives TRBD2 as the D gene, but with no DNA this cannot be confirmed. The CDR3 length is 16 residues. Per germline, CDR1 SEHNR and CDR2 FQNEAQ (reference sequence). CDR3 sequence reads: CASSLRLSGPTYEQYF.